Below, one T cell receptor (beta chain) is given with its context. The target antigen is unknown. This entry comes from a study of glioma-infiltrating T cells after dendritic cell vaccination. Study-level findings and limits: Few patients contributed both blood and tumor specimens. Estimated pretreatment TIL content predicted outcome after dendritic cell vaccination.

The germline V gene encodes CDR1 SGHRS and CDR2 YFSETQ. V lost 2 bases to trimming and J lost 3 bases; unmatched junction nucleotides: 3. This CDR3 region has 16 residues. The immunoSEQ assay amplified TCRB CDR3 from up to roughly 2 ug DNA. The data were produced by immunoSEQ multiplex PCR, yet TCRdb's version contains in-frame clones alone and is incomplete. The sample contains tens of thousands of clones, over 75% of which appear only once. The sequencing used blood, collected before dendritic cell vaccination. The V and J genes are TRBV5-1 and TRBJ2-3; 13 bases fit TRBD2. This clonotype was obtained from a human donor with glioblastoma. The CDR3 DNA reads as TGCGCCAGCAGCTTACTAGCGGGAGGGGAGACAGATACGCAGTATTTT. Encoded protein: CASSLLAGGETDTQYF.